This section outlines one T cell receptor beta chain sequence together with its context. Mismatch with germline at one junction end may stem from a read error. The CDR3 covers 15 residues. Germline CDR1 and CDR2: SGHRS and YFSETQ. The data derive from a study of blood T cell repertoires in COVID-19. Assay: immunoSEQ multiplex PCR; the TCRdb copy retains only in-frame clones and omits some. The data show approximately 210,000 clones, around 83% seen once. Sequences were obtained from peripheral blood. The sequence derives from a man in his fifties with active or convalescent COVID-19. V is TRBV5-1 and J is TRBJ1-4; D ambiguous. In nucleotides, the CDR3 is TGCGCCAGCAGCCCCCCCGATTCAACTAGTGAAAAACTGTTTTTT. This codes for CASSPPDSTSEKLFF.